The 27 T cell receptor beta chains reported below all come from one sample, sequenced in a study of siplizumab effects on memory and regulatory T cells. Produced via immunoSEQ multiplex PCR; TCRdb's table is partial and in-frame only. The sample lists some 100,000 clones, 90% to 95% occurring once. Material for sequencing was Tregs sorted from blood. These receptors all stem from a human donor in good health.

The chain has TRBV15 and TRBJ2-3; no firm D call. V was clipped by 8 bases and J by 1 base, with 16 bases between them. CDR3 length: 15 amino acids. Per the germline V gene, CDR1 is LNHNV and CDR2 is YYDKDF (reference sequence). The CDR3 coding sequence is TGTGCCACCGCTACCCTAGGTTCCGGCACAGATACGCAGTATTTT. Translation gives CATATLGSGTDTQYF.

The chain employs TRBV19 and TRBJ2-1, with 7 bases matching TRBD1. Germline loops: CDR1 LNHDA, CDR2 SQIVND (reference sequence). The V gene end was trimmed by 5 bases and the J gene end by 0 bases; junction bases not matched to a gene: 1. This CDR3 region has 14 residues. As DNA, the CDR3 is TGTGCCAGTAGTCGACAGGGCTCCTACAATGAGCAGTTCTTC. Translated: CASSRQGSYNEQFF.

The genes are TRBV5-1 and TRBJ2-2; D might be TRBD2 (6 bases). CDR1 is SGHRS and CDR2 is YFSETQ in the germline V gene. The V end lost 3 bases, the J end lost 6 bases, and 18 bases lay between the germline ends. This CDR3 comprises 16 residues. The CDR3 protein is CASSSHRGRRAGELFF. The CDR3 DNA reads TGCGCCAGCAGCTCCCACCGGGGCCGGAGGGCCGGGGAGCTGTTTTTT.

This clone was seen only once. This sequence joins TRBV5-1 and TRBJ1-1; D unresolved. The ends were cut back, 3 bases at V and 5 bases at J, with 17 bases in the middle. The CDR3 runs to 15 residues. Germline V gene data show CDR1 as SGHRS and CDR2 as YFSETQ. CDR3 sequence (DNA): TGCGCCAGCAGCTGGGATGGGGTTTTGGGGACTGAAGCTTTCTTT. Translating gives CASSWDGVLGTEAFF.

V usage is TRBV28 and J usage is TRBJ2-3, with D possibly TRBD1 on 6 matching bases. V lost 2 bases and J lost 4, with 10 bases in between. The CDR3 runs to 14 residues. CDR1 MDHEN and CDR2 SYDVKM come from the germline V gene. As DNA, the CDR3 is TGTGCCAGCAGTTTAGCTCACAGGGCAGATACGCAGTATTTT. Translated: CASSLAHRADTQYF.

V gene TRBV19 combines with J gene TRBJ2-6, with D unresolved. The length of the CDR3 is 15 residues. Looked up from germline, CDR1 is LNHDA and CDR2 is SQIVND (reference sequence). V was trimmed by 3 bases and J by 0 bases, leaving 6 bases between them. This chain's CDR3 is CASSIWGSGANVLTF. The CDR3 nucleotides are TGTGCCAGTAGTATTTGGGGCTCTGGGGCCAACGTCCTGACTTTC.

This clone was recorded only once. The chain links TRBV5-1 to TRBJ1-1, with D possibly being TRBD1 (5 bases). The V and J ends lost 1 base and 1 base respectively, with 14 bases between them. The CDR3 has 16 residues. From germline, CDR1 is SGHRS and CDR2 YFSETQ. The CDR3 protein is CASSLFITGANTEAFF. Here the CDR3 DNA reads TGCGCCAGCAGCTTGTTTATTACAGGAGCGAACACTGAAGCTTTCTTT.

The V call is TRBV5-6, the J call TRBJ1-1; D uncertain. V lost 1 base to trimming and J lost 7 bases, with 8 bases between them. The germline V gene encodes CDR1 SGHDT and CDR2 YYEEEE. The CDR3 loop spans 12 amino acids. The CDR3 reads CASSLPTGEAFF. The CDR3 bases are TGTGCCAGCAGCTTGCCAACCGGTGAAGCTTTCTTT.

This chain joins TRBV10-1 and TRBJ2-3; perhaps TRBD2 as D (5 bases). V was clipped by 9 bases and J by 0 bases, with 16 bases between them. The CDR3 loop spans 15 amino acids. Germline V gene lookup returns CDR1 WNHNN and CDR2 SYGVQD (reference sequence). For the CDR3, the DNA is TGCGCCAGTAGAAGCGGTAGATCTAGCACAGATACGCAGTATTTT. Its translation is CASRSGRSSTDTQYF.

CDR3 nucleotides: TGTGCCAGTAGTATCCGACGGGAGAGAACTGAAGCTTTCTTT. The encoded protein is CASSIRRERTEAFF. V is TRBV19 and J is TRBJ1-1; D remains ambiguous. Germline lookup yields CDR1 LNHDA and CDR2 SQIVND (reference sequence). The CDR3 has 14 amino acids. Trimming took off 3 bases at V and 5 bases at J, with 13 bases between the two ends.

The rearrangement links TRBV6-5 to TRBJ1-4, with D unresolved. Germline V gene sequence: CDR1 MNHEY, CDR2 SVGAGI. The V end was cut by 5 bases, the J end by 0 bases, with 10 bases between. The CDR3 is 15 amino acids. The CDR3 is CASSPVAATNEKLFF. For the CDR3, the DNA is TGTGCCAGCAGTCCGGTTGCCGCAACTAATGAAAAACTGTTTTTT.

The V and J genes are TRBV11-3 and TRBJ2-3, with 7 bases aligning to TRBD1. CDR3 length: 14 amino acids. Germline V gene data show CDR1 as SGHNT and CDR2 as YENEEA. V shed 2 bases, J shed 6 bases, and the junction held 5 bases outside the gene matches. The CDR3 is CASSLRQGGDTQYF. The CDR3 DNA follows: TGTGCCAGCAGCTTACGACAGGGTGGGGATACGCAGTATTTT.

The V call is TRBV7-9, the J call TRBJ2-7; 7 bases line up with TRBD1. This CDR3 region has 17 residues. The germline V gene has CDR1 SEHNR and CDR2 FQNEAQ (reference sequence). V lost 4 bases to trimming and J lost 0 bases; unmatched junction nucleotides: 12. CDR3 sequence: CASSSYFPTGTSYEQYF. The CDR3 DNA sequence: TGTGCCAGCAGCTCTTATTTCCCGACAGGGACCTCCTACGAGCAGTACTTC.

This sequence joins TRBV7-2 and TRBJ1-3; D ambiguous. The CDR3 has 12 residues. Germline V gene data show CDR1 as SGHTA and CDR2 as FQGNSA. V was clipped by 4 bases and J by 6 bases, with 7 bases between them. The CDR3 protein is CASSYPLNTIYF. CDR3 sequence (DNA): TGTGCCAGCAGCTATCCATTAAACACCATATATTTT. The variable domain in full, with the rest retrieved from reference TRBV7-2 and TRBJ1-3, is GAGVSQSPSNKVTEKGKDVELRCDPISGHTALYWYRQSLGQGLEFLIYFQGNSAPDKSGLPSDRFSAERTGGSVSTLTIQRTQQEDSAVYLCASSYPLNTIYFGEGSWLTVV.

V and J are TRBV5-5 and TRBJ2-1, with unresolved D. Trimming cost V 1 base and J 5 bases, with 25 bases left between them. The CDR3 is made up of 19 amino acids. Germline values: CDR1 SGHKS, CDR2 YYEKEE (reference sequence). As DNA, the CDR3 is TGTGCCAGCAGCTTGTCTCCACGCGCAGGCTCCCCCCTTCACAATGAGCAGTTCTTC. It yields the protein CASSLSPRAGSPLHNEQFF.

This clone has just one count. V and J are TRBV18 and TRBJ2-4; D not resolved. CDR3 length: 16 residues. The V gene's germline CDR1 is KGHSH and CDR2 LQKENI. Trimming stripped 1 base from V and 0 bases from J, with 10 bases between. For the CDR3, the DNA is TGTGCCAGCTCACCACTTGGATCCTTAGCCAAAAACATTCAGTACTTC. Protein product: CASSPLGSLAKNIQYF.

The V and J genes are TRBV28 and TRBJ2-3; weak D call: TRBD2 (5 bases). This CDR3 has 14 amino acids. V lost 2 bases to trimming and J lost 0 bases, with 6 bases between them. Germline CDR1 reads MDHEN; CDR2 reads SYDVKM. The CDR3 region has the DNA TGTGCCAGCAGTTTACGCGGGAGCACAGATACGCAGTATTTT. This codes for CASSLRGSTDTQYF.

The rearrangement uses TRBV19 and TRBJ2-2, with unresolved D. Germline V gene data show CDR1 as LNHDA and CDR2 as SQIVND (reference sequence). The CDR3 contains 14 residues. V lost 5 bases and J lost 0, with 7 bases in between. The CDR3 bases are TGTGCCAGTAGTTCCCGTTCGAACACCGGGGAGCTGTTTTTT. Protein: CASSSRSNTGELFF.

J is TRBJ2-3 and V is TRBV28, with TRBD1 matching 9 bases. The CDR3 covers 14 residues. V shed 5 bases, J shed 2 bases, and the junction held 2 bases outside the gene matches. The germline gives CDR1 MDHEN, CDR2 SYDVKM. The CDR3 sequence: CASSPQGATDTQYF. The CDR3 DNA reads as TGTGCCAGCAGTCCACAGGGGGCCACAGATACGCAGTATTTT. Combining the CDR3 with reference TRBV28 and TRBJ2-3 gives the whole variable domain DVKVTQSSRYLVKRTGEKVFLECVQDMDHENMFWYRQDPGLGLRLIYFSYDVKMKEKGDIPEGYSVSREKKERFSLILESASTNQTSMYLCASSPQGATDTQYFGPGTRLTVL.

The chain combines TRBV2 with TRBJ1-2; no firm D call. The CDR3 has 11 amino acids. The ends were cut back, 6 bases at V and 3 bases at J, with 5 bases in the middle. CDR1 is SNHLY and CDR2 is FYNNEI in the germline V gene. CDR3 sequence reads: CASRPDYGYTF. The CDR3 region has the DNA TGTGCCAGCAGACCAGACTATGGCTACACCTTC. The full variable domain, completed using reference TRBV2 and TRBJ1-2, is EPEVTQTPSHQVTQMGQEVILRCVPISNHLYFYWYRQILGQKVEFLVSFYNNEISEKSEIFDDQFSVERPDGSNFTLKIRSTKLEDSAMYFCASRPDYGYTFGSGTRLTVV.

This chain joins TRBV27 and TRBJ1-5; TRBD1 might be the D (6 bases). The CDR3 is 15 amino acids. The ends were cut back, 5 bases at V and 6 bases at J, with 17 bases in the middle. Germline V CDR1 and CDR2: MNHEY, SMNVEV (reference sequence). CDR3 sequence: CASSDQGLGGQPQHF. The CDR3 DNA follows: TGTGCCAGCAGTGACCAGGGGTTAGGCGGTCAGCCCCAGCATTTT.

The chain recombines TRBV7-9 with TRBJ1-1; D possibly corresponds to TRBD1 (5 bases). Looked up from germline, CDR1 is SEHNR and CDR2 is FQNEAQ (reference sequence). V lost 1 base and J 11 bases, leaving 11 bases between the germline ends. This CDR3 contains 12 residues. In DNA, the CDR3 is TGTGCCAGCAGCTTAGTCCAGGGTAACGCTTTCTTT. This sequence encodes CASSLVQGNAFF.

The chain recombines TRBV4-2 with TRBJ2-4, with 8 bases identical to TRBD2. The V segment lost 5 bases and the J segment 6 bases; nucleotides outside the gene matches: 9. CDR3 length: 15 residues. CDR1 and CDR2 (germline): LGHNA, YNFKEQ. CDR3: CASSFELAVRNIQYF. The DNA for the CDR3 is TGTGCCAGCAGCTTCGAACTAGCGGTCCGAAACATTCAGTACTTC.

This chain joins TRBV28 and TRBJ2-2; D is ambiguous. Per germline, CDR1 MDHEN and CDR2 SYDVKM. The CDR3 runs to 12 residues. Trimming shortened V by 7 bases and J by 6 bases, and 9 bases separated the two germline ends. The CDR3, as DNA: TGTGCCAGCACCCGACGGGCCGGGGAGCTGTTTTTT. It specifies CASTRRAGELFF.

The rearrangement uses TRBV9 and TRBJ2-2, with D perhaps matching TRBD2 (6 bases). This CDR3 contains 17 residues. The germline gives CDR1 SGDLS, CDR2 YYNGEE. V lost 2 bases, J lost 2 bases, and 16 bases lay in between. CDR3: CASSVLLTGLNTGELFF. The DNA of the CDR3 is TGTGCCAGCAGCGTTCTTCTAACGGGACTTAACACCGGGGAGCTGTTTTTT.

CDR3 loop: CASSRGTEQETQYF. CDR3 nucleotide sequence: TGTGCCAGCAGCCGTGGGACTGAGCAAGAGACCCAGTACTTC. The V and J genes are TRBV5-4 and TRBJ2-5, with D perhaps TRBD2 (6 bases). CDR3 size: 14 residues. Trimming shortened V by 4 bases and J by 2 bases, and 12 bases separated the two germline ends. The germline V gene encodes CDR1 SGHNT and CDR2 YYREEE (reference sequence).

A single count supports this clone. This sequence joins TRBV4-1 and TRBJ1-4; no definite D call. Germline V CDR1 and CDR2: MGHRA, YSYEKL. The V end was cut by 1 base, the J end by 7 bases, with 13 bases between. The CDR3 runs 15 residues. The CDR3, as DNA: TGCGCCAGCAGCCAAGGATTTATTAGTAGTGAAAAACTGTTTTTT. Protein sequence: CASSQGFISSEKLFF.